The text below deals with one T cell receptor beta chain. Its target is not known. Germline lookup yields CDR1 SGHAT and CDR2 FQNNGV. The CDR3 is 16 residues long. V was shortened by 2 bases and J by 3 bases, with 17 bases between the two germline ends. This record comes from a study of lymphopenia after photon versus proton radiotherapy. TCRdb's table, derived via immunoSEQ multiplex PCR, lists solely in-frame clones and lacks some. Of 25,000 to 30,000 clones listed, around 90% are singletons. Study-wide results and limits: After the lymphocyte nadir, photon-treated repertoires showed oligoclonal expansion, especially of CD8+ Temra cells. Authors raise, but do not show, better survival with proton therapy. Under photons, naive T cells and diversity fell while effector/memory populations rose. Post-nadir TCR diversity decline inversely tracked overall survival among those who died.

The sample consisted of peripheral blood, taken from a patient treated with photon-based radiotherapy. This sequence joins TRBV11-2 and TRBJ2-7; weak D call: TRBD1 (6 bases). The receptor's source is a woman between 50 and 59 years old with cholangiocarcinoma. The CDR3 nucleotides are TGTGCCAGCAGCTTATCTTTCAGGGGCAAAGGCTACGAGCAGTACTTC. This gives the protein CASSLSFRGKGYEQYF. Full variable domain (remainder filled in from reference TRBV11-2 and TRBJ2-7): EAGVAQSPRYKIIEKRQSVAFWCNPISGHATLYWYQQILGQGPKLLIQFQNNGVVDDSQLPKDRFSAERLKGVDSTLKIQPAKLEDSAVYLCASSLSFRGKGYEQYFGPGTRLTVT.